A selection of T cell receptor beta chains follows, all from one sample in a study of cytomegalovirus exposure and HLA in healthy donors. Sequenced by immunoSEQ multiplex PCR; TCRdb stores in-frame clones only, minus some. The table includes under 250,000 clones, approximately 80% detected once. Sequencing was performed on PBMCs. All receptors derive from a woman between 45 and 60 years old in good health and CMV-seropositive. The CDR3 runs from the conserved cysteine through the conserved F or W. A D gene is named only where the DNA matches it firmly. The size field is filled for only some rows; it gives once, few, many or a size class.

D gene	V gene	clone size	J gene	CDR3 DNA	CDR3 protein
-	TRBV6-5	-	TRBJ2-5	TGTGCCAGCAGTTATGGGGGGGGCCTGAGGGAGACCCAGTACTTC	CASSYGGGLRETQYF
-	TRBV5-1	-	TRBJ1-5	TGCGCCAGCAGCCTAGGGGTGGGGGCAGGTCAGCCCCAGCATTTT	CASSLGVGAGQPQHF
-	TRBV6-5	-	TRBJ1-1	TGTGCCAGCAGTTACTCGGGCAGTTTGAACACTGAAGCTTTCTTT	CASSYSGSLNTEAFF
-	TRBV5-5	-	TRBJ1-2	TGTGCCAGCAGCCCCGGCCGGGGGGTTGCGGATGGCTACACCTTC	CASSPGRGVADGYTF
-	TRBV10-3	-	TRBJ2-7	TGTGCCATCAGTGAGTCGATTGGGGGGAGTGGGTACGAGCAGTACTTC	CAISESIGGSGYEQYF
TRBD1	TRBV10-3	-	TRBJ2-7	TGTGCCACCGGGGACAGTAGCTCCTACGAGCAGTACTTC	CATGDSSSYEQYF
TRBD1	TRBV6-1	-	TRBJ1-2	TGTGCCACCCAACAGGGGAGAGGCTACACCTTC	CATQQGRGYTF
-	TRBV6-5	-	TRBJ2-7	TGTGCCAGCAGTGAAACTAGTCCCTACGAGCAGTACTTC	CASSETSPYEQYF
TRBD2	TRBV12-5	-	TRBJ2-7	TGTGCTAGTGGTGCTGGACTAGCGGGGACCTACGAGCAGTACTTC	CASGAGLAGTYEQYF
-	TRBV5-1	-	TRBJ2-1	TGCGCCAGCAGCATTACAGGGGAGCAGTTCTTC	CASSITGEQFF
-	TRBV6-5	-	TRBJ1-4	TGTGCCAGCAGTTACGGGGGCAGGGGTACCGAAAAACTGTTTTTT	CASSYGGRGTEKLFF
-	TRBV5-1	-	TRBJ1-2	TGCGCCAGCAGCTTGGCGCTCTCCCGGGATGGCATCTATGGCTACACCTTC	CASSLALSRDGIYGYTF
-	TRBV19	few	TRBJ1-2	TGTGCCAGTAGTATCCCCCCTTATGGCTACACCTTC	CASSIPPYGYTF
-	TRBV6-6	-	TRBJ1-1	TGTGCCAGCAGTTACGGGGCCAGGGTCGCTGAAGCTTTCTTT	CASSYGARVAEAFF
-	TRBV7-8	-	TRBJ2-1	TGTGCCAGCAGCTTAGCGCTCGCGATAAATGAGCAGTTCTTC	CASSLALAINEQFF
TRBD2	TRBV7-8	-	TRBJ2-1	TGTGCCAGCAGCGCGGAGAGCGGGGGGAATGAGCAGTTCTTC	CASSAESGGNEQFF
TRBD1	TRBV7-2	-	TRBJ1-2	TGTGCCAGCAGCTACTACCGGGACAGGGCTGGCTACACCTTC	CASSYYRDRAGYTF
TRBD1	TRBV6-5	few	TRBJ2-2	TGTGCCAGCAGCCGACAGGGACGGGGCACCGGGGAGCTGTTTTTT	CASSRQGRGTGELFF
-	TRBV6-6	-	TRBJ1-4	TGTGCCAGCAGTTGGGTAGGGGGTGAAAAACTGTTTTTT	CASSWVGGEKLFF
-	TRBV4-1	few	TRBJ1-2	TGCGCCAGCAGCCCGGCCAGGGCCTATGGCTACACCTTC	CASSPARAYGYTF
-	TRBV4-1	-	TRBJ2-7	TGCGCCAGCAGCCTTTTCGGGGGTGGAGGCGAGCAGTACTTC	CASSLFGGGGEQYF
TRBD2	TRBV5-1	-	TRBJ2-3	TGCGCCAGCAGGCTCGGGGGGGAGGCAGATACGCAGTATTTT	CASRLGGEADTQYF
-	TRBV5-8	-	TRBJ2-1	TGTGCCAGCAGCCGACGGACAAGTAGATCGTACAATGAGCAGTTCTTC	CASSRRTSRSYNEQFF
-	TRBV6-5	-	TRBJ1-4	TGTGCCAGCAGCAGGGCGCAGGAAAAACTGTTTTTT	CASSRAQEKLFF
TRBD1	TRBV19	-	TRBJ2-7	TGTGCCAGTAGTCCGGGACAGTCTCTTCAGTACTTC	CASSPGQSLQYF
-	TRBV5-8	-	TRBJ1-1	TGTGCCAGCAGCCAAGAGGGGGTAGGTCCCGCAGGAACTGAAGCTTTCTTT	CASSQEGVGPAGTEAFF
-	TRBV6-5	-	TRBJ1-1	TGTGCCAGCAGTTACACACCGGGACTTGAGCCTGAAGCTTTCTTT	CASSYTPGLEPEAFF
-	TRBV19	-	TRBJ2-5	TGTGCCAGTAGTATCAACAGACAAGAGACCCAGTACTTC	CASSINRQETQYF
TRBD1	TRBV7-6	-	TRBJ1-5	TGTGCCAGCAGCACCGAGGACAGGCCCAATCAGCCCCAGCATTTT	CASSTEDRPNQPQHF
-	TRBV11-2	-	TRBJ2-2	TGTGCCAGCAGCCCCCAGGGGTACACCGGGGAGCTGTTTTTT	CASSPQGYTGELFF
-	TRBV7-6	-	TRBJ2-3	TGTGCCAGCAGACGTGCCCTAGCAAGCACAGATACGCAGTATTTT	CASRRALASTDTQYF